This TCR beta chain was retrieved from a study of metastatic and nonmetastatic thyroid tumors. Across the whole study: For malignant and benign thyroid patients, tumor or nodule tissue and blood were the sources whose repertoires were compared. Findings and caveats of the study: Versus benign nodules, malignant thyroid tumors reportedly had significantly higher TCR beta diversity, in blood and tumor.

This CDR3 comprises 15 residues. The germline V and J ends were trimmed by 0 bases and 2 bases, with 14 bases remaining between them. CDR1 and CDR2 (germline): DFQATT, SNEGSKA (reference sequence). TCRdb re-analyzed the PCR reads using MiXCR. This sample carries about 69,000 clones, 14% of them seen once, and the ten largest clones take approximately 7%. Notes on this clone: Its cognate antigen is unknown.

Every patient underwent thyroid surgery untreated. The sequence came from a male donor with papillary thyroid cancer or a benign thyroid nodule (not recorded which). Some clones in this sample may be carry-over from other donors' samples. The chain carries TRBV20-1 and TRBJ2-7; the D gene is possibly TRBD2 (5 bases). The specimen was blood. The CDR3 DNA follows: TGCAGTGCTAGAGATCAGGCTAGCCGCACCTACGAGCAGTACTTC. Residues: CSARDQASRTYEQYF.